This T cell receptor beta chain emerged from a study of cytomegalovirus exposure and HLA in healthy donors. Overall study findings and caveats: The study labeled 164 TCR beta chains cytomegalovirus-associated.

This CDR3 region has 13 residues. V was trimmed by 1 base and J by 4 bases, leaving 7 bases between them. In germline, CDR1 is WNHNN, CDR2 SYGVQD (reference sequence). This clone was recorded once. What it binds is not known. Generated by immunoSEQ multiplex PCR, the TCRdb table keeps only in-frame clones and is missing some. The profile shows about 110,000 clones, around 89% of them singletons. This TCR was recovered from a woman aged 18-29 years in good health and CMV-seropositive. This chain uses TRBV10-1 with TRBJ1-1; no clear D gene. Material for sequencing was PBMCs. The CDR3 sequence: CASSEFVPTEAFF. DNA of the CDR3: TGCGCCAGCAGTGAGTTCGTCCCCACTGAAGCTTTCTTT.